The rows below give T cell receptor beta chains drawn from one sample of a study of T cell responses to AZD1222 COVID-19 vaccine. Here immunoSEQ multiplex PCR was the method, and the copy in TCRdb shows in-frame clones only, minus some. The profile shows 66,000 or so clones, more than 85% of them singletons. Material: peripheral blood, obtained on day 0 of AZD1222 vaccination. The receptors here all came from an adult in good health. Both conserved end residues are part of each CDR3. D genes are given only for firm matches. Expanded clones get a size class; other rows say once, few or many, or leave the size out.

J | D | V | size | DNA | CDR3
TRBJ2-1 | . | TRBV15 | . | TGTGCCACCAGCAGAGATCTGGGGGTTCGAGGCAATGAGCAGTTCTTC | CATSRDLGVRGNEQFF
TRBJ1-2 | . | TRBV5-4 | once | TGTGCCAGCAGCCTCTATGGACAGCTCATCTATGGCTACACCTTC | CASSLYGQLIYGYTF
TRBJ2-5 | . | TRBV29-1 | once | TGCAGCGTTGGGGCCAACCAAGAGACCCAGTACTTC | CSVGANQETQYF
TRBJ1-3 | . | TRBV5-8 | . | TGTGCCAGCAGCTTTAAGTACGGGATTGGAAACACCATATATTTT | CASSFKYGIGNTIYF
TRBJ2-7 | . | TRBV3-1/TRBV3-2 | once | TGTGCCAGCAGCCAAGATCGACAGGCCTTCTACGAGCAGTACTTC | CASSQDRQAFYEQYF
TRBJ1-1 | . | TRBV19 | . | TGTGCCAGTCACGACCGATGGATGAACACTGAAGCTTTCTTT | CASHDRWMNTEAFF
TRBJ1-4 | . | TRBV3-1/TRBV3-2 | few | TGTGCCAGCAGCCAAGACGCCGAAAAACTGTTTTTT | CASSQDAEKLFF
TRBJ2-3 | TRBD2 | TRBV6-4 | . | TGTGCCAGCAGTGCGGGTAGCGGGAGCACAGATACGCAGTATTTT | CASSAGSGSTDTQYF
TRBJ1-2 | . | TRBV28 | . | TGTGCCACTACTCGGACACCCACTAGCGTAGACTATGGCTACACCTTC | CATTRTPTSVDYGYTF
TRBJ1-1 | . | TRBV18 | . | TGTGCCAGCTCACCCTGGGACAAAGGGAACACTGAAGCTTTCTTT | CASSPWDKGNTEAFF
TRBJ1-2 | . | TRBV28 | . | TGTGCCAGCAGTTCCCTCTATGGCTACACCTTC | CASSSLYGYTF
TRBJ1-3 | . | TRBV2 | . | TGTGCCAGCAGTAGGTGGCCAGACTCTGGAAACACCATATATTTT | CASSRWPDSGNTIYF
TRBJ2-3 | . | TRBV4-1 | . | TGCGCCAGCAGCATCCAGGGACCATTTAGCACAGATACGCAGTATTTT | CASSIQGPFSTDTQYF
TRBJ2-7 | TRBD1 | TRBV18 | . | TGTGCCAGCTCACCACCGGGACAGGGCTACGAGCAGTACTTC | CASSPPGQGYEQYF
TRBJ2-1 | TRBD2 | TRBV20-1 | . | TGCAGTGCTAGTGCTGGAGCGGGGAGAAACAATGAGCAGTTCTTC | CSASAGAGRNNEQFF
TRBJ1-3 | . | TRBV9 | . | TGTGCCAGCAGCGTAGTTACGGGATTAGGGGGCACCATATATTTT | CASSVVTGLGGTIYF
TRBJ2-7 | TRBD2 | TRBV18 | . | TGTGCCAGCTCACGGACCTCTAGCGGGAGCGACGAGCAGTACTTC | CASSRTSSGSDEQYF
TRBJ1-5 | TRBD1 | TRBV18 | . | TGTGCCAGCTCACCTGACAGGGGCTATAGCAATCAGCCCCAGCATTTT | CASSPDRGYSNQPQHF
TRBJ2-3 | . | TRBV7-2 | . | TGTGCCAGCAGCCCCGGACTCGACACAGATACGCAGTATTTT | CASSPGLDTDTQYF
TRBJ2-7 | . | TRBV7-2 | . | TGTGCCAGCAGCTTTTCTGGGGCCTACGAGCAGTACTTC | CASSFSGAYEQYF
TRBJ1-2 | . | TRBV30 | . | TGTGCCTGGAGTACAGGGAGGTCCTATGGCTACACCTTC | CAWSTGRSYGYTF
TRBJ2-7 | . | TRBV5-1 | . | TGCGCCAGCAGCTTAGGACAGAACGAGCAGTACTTC | CASSLGQNEQYF
TRBJ1-5 | TRBD1 | TRBV3-1/TRBV3-2 | . | TGTGCCAGCAGCCGGAGCCCGGGACAGGGTAGTCAGCCCCAGCATTTT | CASSRSPGQGSQPQHF
TRBJ2-7 | TRBD2 | TRBV28 | many | TGTGCCAGCAGGCTAGCGGGAGTGGGACACGAGCAGTACTTC | CASRLAGVGHEQYF
TRBJ1-5 | . | TRBV7-9 | . | TGTGCCAGCAGCCCTACAGGGCAGCCCCAGCATTTT | CASSPTGQPQHF
TRBJ2-7 | TRBD2 | TRBV6-2/TRBV6-3 | . | TGTGCCAGCAGTTACTCTTTTGGGACTAGCGGGAGGGCCCAGGAGGACGAGCAGTACTTC | CASSYSFGTSGRAQEDEQYF
TRBJ2-1 | . | TRBV5-4 | . | TGTGCCAGCACTCCCGGGCGGGATCTCTTGAATGAGCAGTTCTTC | CASTPGRDLLNEQFF
TRBJ2-1 | . | TRBV25-1 | . | TGTGCCAGCAGTGTGGGGGCTGAGCAGTTCTTC | CASSVGAEQFF
TRBJ2-2 | . | TRBV4-3 | . | TGCGCCAGCAGCCAAGATCGCGCGGCGGTCACCGGGGAGCTGTTTTTT | CASSQDRAAVTGELFF
TRBJ2-7 | . | TRBV19 | . | TGTGCCAGCATGGCTCGGTGGCAGGGGATCTACGAGCAGTACTTC | CASMARWQGIYEQYF
TRBJ1-1 | . | TRBV5-4 | . | TGTGCCAGCAGCTACCGGGCCCTGAACACTGAAGCTTTCTTT | CASSYRALNTEAFF
TRBJ2-5 | TRBD2 | TRBV3-1/TRBV3-2 | . | TGTGCCAGCAGCCAAGGGGTAGCGGGAGGGCCTGGAGAGACCCAGTACTTC | CASSQGVAGGPGETQYF
TRBJ2-7 | TRBD2 | TRBV5-1 | few | TGCGCCAGCAGCTTGAATGGGGGAGGGATCCACGAGCAGTACTTC | CASSLNGGGIHEQYF
TRBJ2-3 | . | TRBV4-2 | . | TGTGCCAGCAGCCAAGTAAGCGGTGGGACAGATACGCAGTATTTT | CASSQVSGGTDTQYF
TRBJ1-2 | TRBD1 | TRBV5-1 | . | TGCGCCAGCAGCGGGACAGGGGGCCACTATGGCTACACCTTC | CASSGTGGHYGYTF
TRBJ2-2 | TRBD2 | TRBV11-3 | . | TGTGCCAGCAGCTTAAGAGGACTAGTTGACACCGGGGAGCTGTTTTTT | CASSLRGLVDTGELFF
TRBJ1-6 | TRBD1 | TRBV18 | . | TGTGCCAGCTCACCTCCGGGACAGCCTATGTCCCCCCTCCACTTT | CASSPPGQPMSPLHF
TRBJ1-5 | . | TRBV6-1 | . | TGTGCCAGCAGTGAAGCGCAGGGGAGGCATCAGCCCCAGCATTTT | CASSEAQGRHQPQHF
TRBJ1-2 | TRBD1 | TRBV6-5 | . | TGTGCCAGCATGGGTTCGGACAGGGGAGTGGGAGGCTACACCTTC | CASMGSDRGVGGYTF
TRBJ1-3 | . | TRBV2 | . | TGTGCCAGCAGTGACAAGGTGTCTGGAAACACCATATATTTT | CASSDKVSGNTIYF
TRBJ2-2 | . | TRBV11-3 | . | TGTGCCAGCAGCGCGGGCACTTATAACACCGGGGAGCTGTTTTTT | CASSAGTYNTGELFF
TRBJ2-5 | TRBD2 | TRBV11-3 | . | TGTGCCAGCAGCTTCACGGGACTAGCATCGGAGACCCAGTACTTC | CASSFTGLASETQYF
TRBJ1-2 | . | TRBV27 | . | TGTGCCAGCAGGGGGGACGGCAACTACACCTTC | CASRGDGNYTF
TRBJ1-5 | TRBD1 | TRBV6-5 | . | TGTGCCAGCAGCCGACAGGGGCATCAGCCCCAGCATTTT | CASSRQGHQPQHF
TRBJ2-3 | . | TRBV14 | . | TGTGCCAGCAGCCAAGGGTGGGCAGCTAGCACAGATACGCAGTATTTT | CASSQGWAASTDTQYF
TRBJ1-1 | TRBD1 | TRBV27 | . | TGTGCCAGCAGTTTATTTGGGTACAGGGGCCCTAACACTGAAGCTTTCTTT | CASSLFGYRGPNTEAFF
TRBJ1-2 | . | TRBV7-8 | . | TGTGCCAGCAGCTTAGGGGGCGGGGGGGCCCCGGGCTACACCTTC | CASSLGGGGAPGYTF
TRBJ1-3 | TRBD1 | TRBV19 | . | TGTGCCAGTAGTGAGGGGACAGGAGGTGAAAACACCATATATTTT | CASSEGTGGENTIYF
TRBJ2-7 | . | TRBV15 | . | TGTGCCACCAGCAGGGACCTAGCGGAGCAGTACTTC | CATSRDLAEQYF
TRBJ1-6 | . | TRBV6-5 | . | TGTGCCAGCAGTCTCCAGGGGAGACGAGAGTCACCCCTCCACTTT | CASSLQGRRESPLHF
TRBJ1-6 | . | TRBV5-6 | . | TGTGCCAGCAGCCTACAGTGGCAGAGCTCCTATAATTCACCCCTCCACTTT | CASSLQWQSSYNSPLHF
TRBJ2-5 | . | TRBV5-4 | . | TGTGCCAGCAGCTTGCCTCAAGAGACCCAGTACTTC | CASSLPQETQYF